The present T cell receptor beta chain was sequenced within a study of blood T cell repertoires in COVID-19. Study summary: The cDNA or gDNA used as material had been derived from T cells, B-cell-depleted T cells, or PBMCs.

The trim removed 3 bases at V and 4 bases at J, leaving 6 bases unmatched. The CDR3 has 15 amino acids. CDR1 is KGHSH and CDR2 is LQKENI in the germline V gene. The data were produced by immunoSEQ multiplex PCR, yet TCRdb's version contains in-frame clones alone and is incomplete. The sample includes about half a million clones, approximately 90% seen only once; the top ten take under 9.5%. The study recruited people aged about 18 to 95 years across around 23 US areas. Grouping used clinical history reported by participants in a survey and questionnaire. What the recovered Cohort 3 donors had was two negative PCRs, clearance, or symptom resolution.

The rearrangement joins TRBV18 to TRBJ1-2, with 9 nucleotides matching TRBD1. The source material was PBMCs or T cells enriched from blood (not recorded which). The TCR sequence derives from a woman aged 60-70 years who had recovered from COVID-19. The CDR3, as DNA: TGTGCCAGCTCACCGTGGGACAGGGCTCCCTATGGCTACACCTTC. It codes for CASSPWDRAPYGYTF. The variable domain in full, with the rest retrieved from reference TRBV18 and TRBJ1-2, is NAGVMQNPRHLVRRRGQEARLRCSPMKGHSHVYWYRQLPEEGLKFMVYLQKENIIDESGMPKERFSAEFPKEGPSILRIQQVVRGDSAAYFCASSPWDRAPYGYTFGSGTRLTVV.